Listed here are 16 T cell receptor beta chains from one sample, sequenced in a study of T cell changes during pregnancy in multiple sclerosis. Some clones are missing from TCRdb's copy, which holds only in-frame ones; the method was immunoSEQ multiplex PCR. In the table there are 60,000 to 90,000 clones, about 88% of which are singletons. The sequences come from peripheral blood, collected before pregnancy. The receptors come from a female donor with multiple sclerosis, enrolled in a pregnancy study.

CDR3 in DNA: TGTGCCAGTGTAGGGGGGGCTAGCTCCTACAATGAGCAGTTCTTC. Translation gives CASVGGASSYNEQFF. The gene calls are TRBV7-8 and TRBJ2-1; D is possibly TRBD2 (7 bases). V lost 9 bases to trimming and J lost 0 bases, with 15 bases between them. The germline gives CDR1 SGHVS, CDR2 FQNEAQ. The CDR3 extends over 15 amino acids.

The sample holds one count of this clone. The J gene is TRBJ1-3, the V gene TRBV7-2; D might be TRBD1 (6 bases). Trimming removed 5 bases from V and 0 bases from J, with 23 bases in between. The CDR3 extends over 19 amino acids. Germline V lookup: CDR1 SGHTA, CDR2 FQGNSA. CDR3 nucleotides: TGTGCCAGCAGCCCAGCGGGGGCAGGGGCTGCTTTCTCTGGAAACACCATATATTTT. Its translation: CASSPAGAGAAFSGNTIYF.

The rearrangement links TRBV4-1 to TRBJ1-5; the D is unclear. CDR1 is MGHRA, CDR2 YSYEKL, per germline. The CDR3 extends over 13 amino acids. Trimming took 6 bases from V and 5 from J, leaving 11 bases between them. CDR3 nucleotides: TGCGCCAGCAGTCCACCGGGATATCAGCCCCAGCATTTT. It specifies CASSPPGYQPQHF.

This chain connects TRBV23-1 to TRBJ2-5; 8 bases are shared with TRBD2. TRBV23-1 is labeled an ORF, and its function is uncertain. The trim removed 10 bases at V and 7 bases at J, leaving 26 bases unmatched. This CDR3 is 18 amino acids long. The CDR3 is CATTLPPRAGGSVGTQYF. CDR3 bases: TGCGCCACCACCCTCCCCCCTCGGGCGGGGGGCTCGGTAGGGACCCAGTACTTC.

The chain recombines TRBV10-3 with TRBJ2-7, with TRBD1 as a possible D gene (5 bases). Germline V gene sequence: CDR1 ENHRY, CDR2 SYGVKD. Trimming stripped 6 bases from V and 2 bases from J, with 14 bases between. This CDR3 has 14 residues. The CDR3 nucleotides read TGTGCCATCAGCGAGAAAGGGGTCACCTACGAGCAGTACTTC. Amino acid sequence: CAISEKGVTYEQYF.

CDR3 residues: CASSDLGASGETQYF. The CDR3 DNA reads as TGTGCCAGCAGTGACCTGGGGGCTTCGGGAGAGACCCAGTACTTC. V usage is TRBV2 and J usage is TRBJ2-5; TRBD1 might be the D (6 bases). V dropped 3 bases and J dropped 4 bases, with 15 bases sitting between them. In germline, CDR1 is SNHLY, CDR2 FYNNEI. The CDR3 runs 15 residues.

The gene calls are TRBV5-4 and TRBJ2-3; 7 nucleotides line up with TRBD2. This CDR3 is built from 14 residues. Trimming at V came to 6 bases and at J to 5 bases, leaving 9 bases not matched to a gene. Per germline, CDR1 SGHNT and CDR2 YYREEE (reference sequence). Here the CDR3 reads CASTQGGQKDTQYF. The CDR3 coding sequence is TGTGCCAGCACCCAGGGAGGGCAGAAAGATACGCAGTATTTT.

The chain carries TRBV11-3 and TRBJ2-7; possibly TRBD2 for D (5 bases). The germline V gene encodes CDR1 SGHNT and CDR2 YENEEA. This CDR3 is 15 amino acids long. Between the trimmed V and J ends, which lost 5 bases and 3 bases, there was a span of 17 bases. The CDR3 nucleotides are TGTGCCAGCAGCCCGAACCGGCTAGCAGACTACGAGCAGTACTTC. The encoded protein is CASSPNRLADYEQYF.

The chain recombines TRBV18 with TRBJ1-3; a possible D gene is TRBD1 (6 bases). V lost 4 bases to trimming and J lost 2 bases, with 15 bases between them. This CDR3 is 16 amino acids long. Germline V CDR1 and CDR2: KGHSH, LQKENI. The CDR3 loop is CASSLGQLLTGNTIYF. The CDR3 nucleotides read TGTGCCAGCTCACTCGGACAGCTTTTAACTGGAAACACCATATATTTT.

The chain uses TRBV19 and TRBJ2-6, with 8 bases aligning to TRBD1. Trimming removed 3 bases from V and 4 bases from J; junction bases left unmatched: 8. Per the germline V gene, CDR1 is LNHDA and CDR2 is SQIVND (reference sequence). The CDR3 is 17 residues long. Here the CDR3 reads CASSMDRELSGANVLTF. The CDR3 DNA follows: TGTGCCAGTAGTATGGACAGGGAGTTATCCGGGGCCAACGTCCTGACTTTC.

The chain uses TRBV10-3 and TRBJ2-7, with 7 bases fitting TRBD1. The CDR3 spans 14 residues. Trimming removed 10 bases from V and 2 bases from J; junction bases left unmatched: 11. Looked up from germline, CDR1 is ENHRY and CDR2 is SYGVKD. CDR3: CATTSTGMAYEQYF. CDR3 sequence (DNA): TGTGCCACTACCTCGACAGGGATGGCCTACGAGCAGTACTTC.

The chain recombines TRBV29-1 with TRBJ1-1; tentatively, D is TRBD1 (5 bases). Per germline, CDR1 SQVTM and CDR2 ANQGSEA. V gave up 3 bases and J gave up 5 bases, with 16 bases separating them. The CDR3 is 14 residues long. The CDR3 protein is CSVDMSVGGTEAFF. In DNA, the CDR3 is TGCAGCGTTGATATGTCTGTGGGGGGAACTGAAGCTTTCTTT.

The chain uses TRBV5-6 and TRBJ2-5; TRBD2 aligns across 7 bases. The CDR3 is 18 residues long. The V segment lost 4 bases and the J segment 2 bases; nucleotides outside the gene matches: 17. The germline V gene encodes CDR1 SGHDT and CDR2 YYEEEE. Written as DNA, the CDR3 is TGTGCCAGCAGCACATGGTTACTAGCGTGGGGCCTTCAAGAGACCCAGTACTTC. Protein product: CASSTWLLAWGLQETQYF.

The V call is TRBV15, the J call TRBJ1-4; possible D gene TRBD1, 6 bases. The CDR3 is 18 amino acids. Looked up from germline, CDR1 is LNHNV and CDR2 is YYDKDF (reference sequence). Trimming stripped 2 bases from V and 6 bases from J, with 22 bases between. As DNA, the CDR3 is TGTGCCACCAGCAGACCCGGTGGGGCACAGGGTCAGGATGAAAAACTGTTTTTT. Amino acid sequence: CATSRPGGAQGQDEKLFF.

This clone was counted once. This same CDR3 is encoded by further DNA sequences in the sample. V and J are TRBV4-1 and TRBJ2-3; D possibly corresponds to TRBD2 (6 bases). The CDR3 contains 18 residues. Trimming stripped 0 bases from V and 5 bases from J, with 21 bases between. Germline CDR1 is MGHRA and CDR2 is YSYEKL. The CDR3 DNA sequence: TGCGCCAGCAGCCAAGAAGGTTATGGCCGGGGGTCCGGAGATACGCAGTATTTT. Translation: CASSQEGYGRGSGDTQYF.

CDR3 DNA sequence: TGTGCCATCAGGGGGACAGGGAACACTGAAGCTTTCTTT. Its protein product is CAIRGTGNTEAFF. The rearrangement links TRBV10-3 to TRBJ1-1, with TRBD1 matching over 8 bases. V trimming: 6 bases; J trimming: 1 base; junction bases outside the gene matches: 1. Germline assignment: CDR1 ENHRY and CDR2 SYGVKD. The length of the CDR3 is 13 residues.